The 24 T cell receptor beta chains below were found in one sample sequenced in a study of T cell repertoires in cytomegalovirus infection. TCRdb redid the calling of the reads with MiXCR, one entry per CDR3 protein. The data show 250,000 to 300,000 distinct CDR3 sequences, 22% seen once. Their recognized antigens are unknown. The sequences come from cultured PBMCs, collected from culture after CMV antigen stimulation. The source of these receptors is a human donor in good health (CMV status not recorded). Some clones in this sample may be carry-over from other donors' samples.

This clonotype was seen many times. This chain uses TRBV11-1 with TRBJ2-1; D remains ambiguous. The ends were cut back, 2 bases at V and 3 bases at J, with 8 bases in the middle. From germline, CDR1 is SGHAT and CDR2 FQDESV (reference sequence). CDR3 length: 14 residues. In DNA, the CDR3 is TGTGCCAGCAGCTTATCAGGCTTCTACAATGAGCAGTTCTTC. This gives the protein CASSLSGFYNEQFF.

Only a few counts were recorded for this clonotype. The CDR3 loop reads CASSLVGQGYSNEKLFF. The CDR3 DNA is TGTGCCAGCAGCCTAGTGGGACAGGGTTATTCTAATGAAAAACTGTTTTTT. The chain carries TRBV7-9 and TRBJ1-4; 9 nucleotides match TRBD1. CDR1 is SEHNR and CDR2 is FQNEAQ in the germline V gene (reference sequence). This CDR3 spans 17 amino acids. V dropped 5 bases and J dropped 3; count of bases not matched to a gene: 10.

Only a few counts were recorded for this clonotype. The genes are TRBV28 and TRBJ1-5; 9 bases line up with TRBD1. The CDR3 is made up of 18 amino acids. Germline values: CDR1 MDHEN, CDR2 SYDVKM. With V trimmed by 5 bases and J by 0 bases, 11 bases remained unmatched. Here the CDR3 reads CASSEAGTGLYSNQPQHF. The CDR3, as DNA: TGTGCCAGCAGTGAAGCCGGGACAGGGCTGTATAGCAATCAGCCCCAGCATTTT. Full variable domain (remainder filled in from reference TRBV28 and TRBJ1-5): DVKVTQSSRYLVKRTGEKVFLECVQDMDHENMFWYRQDPGLGLRLIYFSYDVKMKEKGDIPEGYSVSREKKERFSLILESASTNQTSMYLCASSEAGTGLYSNQPQHFGDGTRLSIL.

This clonotype was counted once. This rearrangement joins TRBV28 to TRBJ2-1; the match to TRBD1 covers 7 bases. V was clipped by 10 bases and J by 1 base; unmatched bases: 7. Looked up from germline, CDR1 is MDHEN and CDR2 is SYDVKM. The CDR3 covers 14 residues. CDR3 nucleotide sequence: TGTGCCACCCAAAACAGGGGTTCCTACAATGAGCAGTTCTTC. Its translation: CATQNRGSYNEQFF.

The chain couples TRBV10-3 to TRBJ2-2; D gene uncertain. Looked up from germline, CDR1 is ENHRY and CDR2 is SYGVKD. The CDR3 has 12 residues. V was shortened by 10 bases and J by 2 bases, with 8 bases between the two germline ends. The CDR3 reads CATRENTGELFF. CDR3 nucleotides: TGTGCCACCCGAGAAAACACCGGGGAGCTGTTTTTT.

There are many counts of this clonotype. The chain carries TRBV7-2 and TRBJ1-2; a possible D gene is TRBD1 (6 bases). The V end was cut by 2 bases, the J end by 2 bases, with 21 bases between. There are 18 residues in the CDR3. Germline V gene data show CDR1 as SGHTA and CDR2 as FQGNSA. CDR3 residues: CASSLNPPVGAKNYGYTF. CDR3 nucleotides: TGTGCCAGCAGCTTAAATCCTCCTGTGGGGGCGAAGAACTATGGCTACACCTTC.

This clonotype appeared a single time. The V and J genes are TRBV6-6 and TRBJ2-7; 7 nucleotides agree with TRBD1. Germline CDR1 is MNHNY and CDR2 is SVGAGI (reference sequence). The CDR3 has 19 residues. V was clipped by 0 bases and J by 0 bases; unmatched bases: 14. DNA for the CDR3: TGTGCCAGCAGTTACTCGTCAGGGACAGCAACCCTACCCTCCTACGAGCAGTACTTC. It specifies CASSYSSGTATLPSYEQYF.

The genes are TRBV7-2 and TRBJ1-4; 10 bases agree with TRBD1. The V gene end was trimmed by 6 bases and the J gene end by 5 bases; junction bases not matched to a gene: 9. Germline lookup yields CDR1 SGHTA and CDR2 FQGNSA. The CDR3 spans 16 residues. Here the CDR3 reads CASRPSLDRGNEKLFF. CDR3 coding DNA: TGTGCCAGCAGGCCCTCCCTGGACAGGGGGAATGAAAAACTGTTTTTT. Full variable domain (missing parts from reference TRBV7-2 and TRBJ1-4): GAGVSQSPSNKVTEKGKDVELRCDPISGHTALYWYRQSLGQGLEFLIYFQGNSAPDKSGLPSDRFSAERTGGSVSTLTIQRTQQEDSAVYLCASRPSLDRGNEKLFFGSGTQLSVL.

The chain combines TRBV18 with TRBJ2-7; tentative D call: TRBD1 (5 bases). CDR1 KGHSH and CDR2 LQKENI come from the germline V gene. The V end was cut by 6 bases, the J end by 3 bases, with 9 bases between. The CDR3 contains 12 residues. CDR3 region: CASSQQGYEQYV. Here the CDR3 DNA reads TGTGCCAGCTCGCAGCAGGGCTACGAGCAGTACGTC.

The table lists this clonotype with many counts. This chain connects TRBV7-9 to TRBJ1-3, with D possibly TRBD1 on 5 matching bases. CDR3 length: 15 residues. Germline values: CDR1 SEHNR, CDR2 FQNEAQ (reference sequence). Trimming pared 5 bases from V and 2 bases from J, leaving 13 bases between. DNA of the CDR3: TGTGCCAGCAGCGTGGTGGGGGAACCTGGAAACACCATATATTTT. Its translation: CASSVVGEPGNTIYF.

This chain's CDR3 is CASSQGGGRLNNEQFF. The CDR3 nucleotides read TGCGCCAGCAGCCAAGGAGGGGGGAGACTAAACAATGAGCAGTTCTTC. The chain employs TRBV4-3 and TRBJ2-1; D could derive from TRBD1 or TRBD2 (6 bases each). The CDR3 runs to 16 residues. Trimming stripped 1 base from V and 5 bases from J, with 15 bases between. Germline CDR1 is LGHNA and CDR2 is YSLEER.

This clonotype was recorded a few times. The gene calls are TRBV6-2 or TRBV6-3 and TRBJ2-7; 9 bases align to TRBD2. Germline lookup yields CDR1 MNHEY and CDR2 SVGEGT. After removal of 6 bases from V and 2 bases from J, the junction contained 14 bases not matched to a gene. The CDR3 runs to 17 residues. The CDR3 sequence is CASSLLGGTSRAYEQYF. Here the CDR3 DNA reads TGTGCCAGCAGCTTACTCGGCGGGACTAGCCGGGCCTACGAGCAGTACTTC.

In its sample, this clonotype was seen many times. The rearrangement uses TRBV7-2 and TRBJ2-7, with a weak D call TRBD2 (6 bases). The CDR3 contains 14 residues. Trimming took off 3 bases at V and 7 bases at J, with 16 bases between the two ends. Germline V CDR1 and CDR2: SGHTA, FQGNSA. The CDR3 protein is CASSFGGFPHEQYF. The CDR3 nucleotides read TGTGCCAGCAGCTTTGGAGGGTTTCCCCATGAGCAGTACTTC. The variable domain in full, completed from reference TRBV7-2 and TRBJ2-7, reads GAGVSQSPSNKVTEKGKDVELRCDPISGHTALYWYRQSLGQGLEFLIYFQGNSAPDKSGLPSDRFSAERTGGSVSTLTIQRTQQEDSAVYLCASSFGGFPHEQYFGPGTRLTVT.

Only one count was recorded for this clonotype. This chain links TRBV12-3 or TRBV12-4 with TRBJ2-5, with D unclear. Trimming stripped 6 bases from V and 2 bases from J, with 10 bases between. The CDR3 runs to 13 residues. CDR3 protein: CASSPGEQETQYF. The CDR3 bases are TGTGCCAGCAGCCCGGGCGAACAAGAGACCCAGTACTTC.

V usage is TRBV6-2 or TRBV6-3 and J usage is TRBJ2-7; unclear D gene. The CDR3 runs 16 residues. Germline assignment: CDR1 MNHEY and CDR2 SVGEGT. With 6 bases removed from V and 3 bases from J, the gap between germline ends came to 21 bases. The CDR3 nucleotides are TGTGCCAGCAGCCTACTCTCTTTGCCGAACAACTACGAGCAGTACGTC. Amino acid sequence: CASSLLSLPNNYEQYV.

This clonotype has more than one count but fewer than ten. V is TRBV5-4 and J is TRBJ1-1; D call uncertain. Germline V gene sequence: CDR1 SGHNT, CDR2 YYREEE (reference sequence). CDR3 length equals 15 residues. Trimming pared 5 bases from V and 0 bases from J, leaving 14 bases between. This CDR3 is CASSFGSRMNTEAFF. In DNA form, the CDR3 reads TGTGCCAGCAGTTTTGGGAGCCGGATGAACACTGAAGCTTTCTTT.

This clonotype was seen at least ten times. The chain combines TRBV6-1 with TRBJ2-5; tentative D call: TRBD2 (5 bases). The CDR3 has 12 amino acids. Germline CDR1 reads MNHNS; CDR2 reads SASEGT. V was cut by 11 bases and J by 1 base, with 11 bases left in between. The CDR3 DNA sequence: TGTGCCCCGGTGGCGGGCCAAGAGACCCAGTACTTC. It yields the protein CAPVAGQETQYF.

This clonotype has at least ten counts. The chain uses TRBV12-3 or TRBV12-4 and TRBJ1-4; no reliable D call. The CDR3 extends over 13 amino acids. V was trimmed by 4 bases and J by 5 bases, leaving 8 bases between them. The CDR3 region has the DNA TGTGCCAGCAGTTCGGACGGGAATGAAAAACTGTTTTTT. Translating it yields CASSSDGNEKLFF.

As to this clonotype: Germline and junction disagree at one end, which may indicate a read error. This chain connects TRBV4-1 to TRBJ1-4, with 10 positions matching TRBD1. The CDR3 is made up of 15 amino acids. Germline V gene lookup returns CDR1 MGHRA and CDR2 YSYEKL. DNA of the CDR3: TGCGCCAGCAGCCAGGGGGACAGGGGAATTGAAAAACTGCTTTTT. It specifies CASSQGDRGIEKLLF.

This clonotype was seen only a few times. CDR3 DNA: TGTGCCATCAGTGAGTCCTCATCGGGGGATCAGCCCCAGCATTTT. As protein: CAISESSSGDQPQHF. The chain carries TRBV10-3 and TRBJ1-5; D possibly corresponds to TRBD1 (5 bases). This CDR3 has 15 residues. V gave up 0 bases and J gave up 5 bases, with 11 bases separating them. Germline V gene data show CDR1 as ENHRY and CDR2 as SYGVKD.

This clonotype was detected many times. The rearrangement links TRBV5-1 to TRBJ2-1; 14 bases align to TRBD2. This CDR3 has 16 amino acids. CDR1 and CDR2 (germline): SGHRS, YFSETQ. Trimming removed 4 bases from V and 3 bases from J; junction bases left unmatched: 3. The CDR3 reads CASSGLAGGIYNEQFF. The DNA of the CDR3 is TGCGCCAGCAGCGGACTAGCGGGAGGTATCTACAATGAGCAGTTCTTC.

This clonotype was seen at least ten times. This rearrangement joins TRBV7-7 to TRBJ1-4; 11 nucleotides line up with TRBD1. Trimming at V came to 5 bases and at J to 8 bases, leaving 7 bases not matched to a gene. CDR3 size: 15 residues. Per germline, CDR1 SSHAT and CDR2 FNYEAQ (reference sequence). CDR3 coding DNA: TGTGCCAGCAGCCCCGGACAGGGGGCCTTCGAAAAACTGTTTTTT. As protein: CASSPGQGAFEKLFF. Full variable domain (rest looked up from reference TRBV7-7 and TRBJ1-4): GAGVSQSPRYKVTKRGQDVTLRCDPISSHATLYWYQQALGQGPEFLTYFNYEAQPDKSGLPSDRFSAERPEGSISTLTIQRTEQRDSAMYRCASSPGQGAFEKLFFGSGTQLSVL.

This clonotype was found many times. J is TRBJ2-4 and V is TRBV7-2, with D unresolved. The ends were cut back, 2 bases at V and 11 bases at J, with 13 bases in the middle. CDR1 SGHTA and CDR2 FQGNSA come from the germline V gene. The CDR3 contains 13 residues. CDR3 amino acids: CASSLYQSGVQYF. CDR3 in DNA: TGTGCCAGCAGCTTATACCAATCCGGAGTTCAGTACTTC.

The V call is TRBV27, the J call TRBJ2-3, with D unresolved. Germline CDR1 reads MNHEY; CDR2 reads SMNVEV (reference sequence). V gave up 5 bases and J gave up 5 bases, with 8 bases separating them. The CDR3 length is 12 residues. The CDR3 region has the DNA TGTGCCAGCAGTACCGATCGAGATACGCAGTATTTT. It specifies CASSTDRDTQYF.